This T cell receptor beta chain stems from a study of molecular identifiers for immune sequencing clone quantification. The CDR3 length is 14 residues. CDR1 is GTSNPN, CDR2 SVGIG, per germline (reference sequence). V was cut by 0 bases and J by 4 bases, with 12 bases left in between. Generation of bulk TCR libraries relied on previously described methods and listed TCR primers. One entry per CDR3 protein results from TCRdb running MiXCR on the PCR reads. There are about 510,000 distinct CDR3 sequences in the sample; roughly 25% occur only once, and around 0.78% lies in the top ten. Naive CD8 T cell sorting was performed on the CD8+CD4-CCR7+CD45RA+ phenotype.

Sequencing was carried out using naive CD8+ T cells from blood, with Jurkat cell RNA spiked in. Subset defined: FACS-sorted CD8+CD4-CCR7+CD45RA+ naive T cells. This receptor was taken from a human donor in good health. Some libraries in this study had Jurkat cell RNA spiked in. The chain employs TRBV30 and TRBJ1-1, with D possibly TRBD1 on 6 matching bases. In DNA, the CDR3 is TGTGCCTGGAGTGTAATGGGGGGCGGCACTGAAGCTTTCTTT. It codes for CAWSVMGGGTEAFF.